These 2 T cell receptor beta chains were all obtained from the same sample, sequenced in a study of CD8+ T cells in alopecia areata. Reverse transcribed after extraction, RNA yielded cDNA as the sequencing template. The table came from immunoSEQ multiplex PCR; TCRdb's copy has only in-frame clones and leaves some out. The top ten clones hold roughly 22% of a sample with approximately 65,000 clones, roughly 50% of them seen once. Treatment indicated: oral pan-JAK inhibitor, 5-10 mg twice daily. The sequenced sample was CD8+ T cells sorted from blood, obtained between weeks 36 and 40, from a patient treated with tofacitinib. These receptors originate from a human donor with alopecia areata.

This chain connects TRBV28 to TRBJ2-3; D might be TRBD2 (5 bases). The V end was cut by 7 bases, the J end by 0 bases, with 17 bases between. The germline V gene encodes CDR1 MDHEN and CDR2 SYDVKM. The CDR3 spans 16 residues. In DNA form, the CDR3 reads TGTGCCAGCACCCTGTGGAGCGGAGGTAGCACAGATACGCAGTATTTT. It is translated as CASTLWSGGSTDTQYF.

The genes are TRBV5-6 and TRBJ2-7; tentatively, D is TRBD2 (7 bases). This CDR3 spans 14 amino acids. Trimming removed 4 bases at V and 6 bases at J, with 17 bases between. Germline CDR1 reads SGHDT; CDR2 reads YYEEEE. CDR3 in DNA: TGTGCCAGCAGCCTACGGGGGGCGCCGGGCGAGCAGTACTTC. Encoded protein: CASSLRGAPGEQYF.